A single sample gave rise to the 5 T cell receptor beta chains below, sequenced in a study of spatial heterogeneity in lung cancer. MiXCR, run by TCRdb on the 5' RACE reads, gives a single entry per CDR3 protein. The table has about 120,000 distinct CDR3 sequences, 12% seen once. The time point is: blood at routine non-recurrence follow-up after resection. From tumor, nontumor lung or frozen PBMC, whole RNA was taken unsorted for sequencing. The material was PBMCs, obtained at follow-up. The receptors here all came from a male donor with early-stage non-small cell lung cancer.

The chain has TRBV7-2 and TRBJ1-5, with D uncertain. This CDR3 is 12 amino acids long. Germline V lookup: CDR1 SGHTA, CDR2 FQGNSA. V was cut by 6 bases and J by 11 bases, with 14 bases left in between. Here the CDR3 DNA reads TGTGCCAGCAGTTCGGACTACTCAGCCCAGCATTTT. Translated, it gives CASSSDYSAQHF.

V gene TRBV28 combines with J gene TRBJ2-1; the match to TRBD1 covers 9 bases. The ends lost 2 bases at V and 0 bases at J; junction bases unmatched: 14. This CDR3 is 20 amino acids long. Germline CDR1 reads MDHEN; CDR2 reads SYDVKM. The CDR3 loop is CASSLRMRWDRVFSYNEQFF. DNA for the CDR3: TGTGCCAGCAGTTTACGTATGCGTTGGGACAGGGTCTTCTCCTACAATGAGCAGTTCTTC.

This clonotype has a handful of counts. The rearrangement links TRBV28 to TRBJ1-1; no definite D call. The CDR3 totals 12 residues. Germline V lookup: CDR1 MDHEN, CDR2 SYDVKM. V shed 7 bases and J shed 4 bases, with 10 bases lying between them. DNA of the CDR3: TGTGCCAGCACCCAACGGACCACTGAAGCTTTCTTT. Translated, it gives CASTQRTTEAFF.

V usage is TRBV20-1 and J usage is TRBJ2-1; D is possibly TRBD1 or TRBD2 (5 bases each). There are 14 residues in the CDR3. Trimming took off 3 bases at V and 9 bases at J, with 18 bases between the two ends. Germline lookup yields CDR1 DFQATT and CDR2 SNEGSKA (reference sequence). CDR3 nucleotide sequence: TGCAGTGCTAGCTCCGGGACGAGAATAGGTGAGCAGTTCTTC. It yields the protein CSASSGTRIGEQFF.

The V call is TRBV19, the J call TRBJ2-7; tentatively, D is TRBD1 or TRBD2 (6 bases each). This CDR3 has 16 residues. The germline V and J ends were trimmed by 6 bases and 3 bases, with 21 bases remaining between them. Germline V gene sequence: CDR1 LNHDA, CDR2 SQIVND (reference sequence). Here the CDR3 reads CASSQQLWGAHYEQYF. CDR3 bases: TGTGCCAGTAGCCAACAGCTATGGGGGGCGCACTACGAGCAGTACTTC.